The 30 T cell receptor beta chains in this list originate from one sample, sequenced in a study of cytomegalovirus exposure and HLA in healthy donors. Measured with immunoSEQ multiplex PCR; TCRdb has only the in-frame clones, and not every one. The profile shows some 140,000 clones, around 80% of them singletons. The sequenced material came from PBMCs. These receptors originate from a man between 25 and 39 years old in good health and CMV-seropositive.

V gene TRBV4-2 combines with J gene TRBJ1-1; D gene ambiguous. The CDR3 has 14 residues. Trimming removed 0 bases from V and 1 base from J, with 6 bases in between. Germline-derived CDR1 and CDR2 are LGHNA and YNFKEQ. Here the CDR3 reads CASSQDTGNTEAFF. CDR3 sequence (DNA): TGTGCCAGCAGCCAAGATACGGGGAACACTGAAGCTTTCTTT.

The chain employs TRBV19 and TRBJ2-4; D is perhaps TRBD1 (6 bases). The CDR3 is 14 amino acids. Germline CDR1 reads LNHDA; CDR2 reads SQIVND (reference sequence). V dropped 6 bases and J dropped 0 bases, with 9 bases sitting between them. The chain's CDR3 is CASSPDRAKNIQYF. As DNA, the CDR3 is TGTGCCAGTAGCCCGGACAGAGCCAAAAACATTCAGTACTTC.

The chain combines TRBV27 with TRBJ2-7; D possibly corresponds to TRBD2 (5 bases). CDR1 and CDR2 from the germline V gene are MNHEY and SMNVEV (reference sequence). CDR3 length: 16 residues. The V gene lost 6 bases and the J gene lost 3 bases, with 21 bases spanning the gap. The CDR3 nucleotides read TGTGCCAGCAGGGGCACAGTATCGGGGATCGGCTACGAGCAGTACTTC. This sequence encodes CASRGTVSGIGYEQYF.

The rearrangement joins TRBV9 to TRBJ2-1, with 7 positions matching TRBD1. The V and J ends lost 2 bases and 4 bases, in that order; junction bases with no gene match: 6. This CDR3 region has 15 residues. CDR1 is SGDLS, CDR2 YYNGEE, per germline. The CDR3 sequence is CASSVRDREYNEQFF. CDR3 DNA: TGTGCCAGCAGCGTCCGGGACAGAGAATACAATGAGCAGTTCTTC.

CDR3 in DNA: TGTGCCAGCAGGACTAGCGGGAGGCCCCCCGGGGAGCTGTTTTTT. It yields the protein CASRTSGRPPGELFF. V usage is TRBV6-6 and J usage is TRBJ2-2, with TRBD2 matching 13 bases. Germline assignment: CDR1 MNHNY and CDR2 SVGAGI (reference sequence). With 6 bases clipped from V and 6 bases from J, the junction kept 4 bases outside the gene matches. The CDR3 length is 15 residues.

The CDR3 DNA follows: TGCGCCAGCAGCCAAGACCCGGGACAGGGGCACTATGGCTACACCTTC. It is translated as CASSQDPGQGHYGYTF. The chain has TRBV4-3 and TRBJ1-2, with 10 bases identical to TRBD1. The CDR3 is 16 residues long. CDR1 LGHNA and CDR2 YSLEER come from the germline V gene. V dropped 0 bases and J dropped 3; count of bases not matched to a gene: 4.

J is TRBJ2-1 and V is TRBV5-1, with 8 bases fitting TRBD1. V shed 1 base, J shed 8 bases, and the junction held 11 bases outside the gene matches. From germline, CDR1 is SGHRS and CDR2 YFSETQ. This CDR3 region has 16 residues. CDR3 bases: TGCGCCAGCAGCTTGCCCCGGACAGGGAGCATGTATGAGCAGTTCTTC. It codes for CASSLPRTGSMYEQFF.

V is TRBV25-1 and J is TRBJ2-5, with D possibly being TRBD2 (5 bases). Between the trimmed V and J ends, which lost 1 base and 4 bases, there was a span of 10 bases. Germline V gene lookup returns CDR1 MGHDK and CDR2 SYGVNS. CDR3 length equals 14 residues. The CDR3 sequence is CASSEFRDAETQYF. The DNA of the CDR3 is TGTGCCAGCAGTGAATTCCGGGATGCAGAGACCCAGTACTTC.

The rearrangement links TRBV10-1 to TRBJ2-6; TRBD2 might be the D (6 bases). This CDR3 contains 13 residues. Germline CDR1 is WNHNN and CDR2 is SYGVQD (reference sequence). V lost 6 bases to trimming and J lost 4 bases, with 7 bases between them. DNA for the CDR3: TGCGCCAGCAGCGCGGGGGGGGCCAACGTCCTGACTTTC. It codes for CASSAGGANVLTF.

CDR3 bases: TGTGCCATCAGCCAGACAGGGATCGCGACCGGGGAGCTGTTTTTT. It yields the protein CAISQTGIATGELFF. The rearrangement uses TRBV10-3 and TRBJ2-2, with 7 bases that match TRBD1. Per the germline V gene, CDR1 is ENHRY and CDR2 is SYGVKD. The junction had 9 bases not matched to a gene; V was cut back by 6 bases and J by 5 bases. This CDR3 contains 15 residues.

The J gene is TRBJ1-1, the V gene TRBV5-1, with 9 bases lining up with TRBD1. The CDR3 loop spans 17 amino acids. Losses at the gene ends were 5 bases for V and 8 bases for J; bases not matched to a gene: 19. CDR1 and CDR2 (germline): SGHRS, YFSETQ. Here the CDR3 DNA reads TGCGCCAGCAGTTTCGAACAGGGGGCGGGGGTTTTATTGGAAGCTTTCTTT. Translated: CASSFEQGAGVLLEAFF. Variable domain in full (rest from reference TRBV5-1 and TRBJ1-1): KAGVTQTPRYLIKTRGQQVTLSCSPISGHRSVSWYQQTPGQGLQFLFEYFSETQRNKGNFPGRFSGRQFSNSRSEMNVSTLELGDSALYLCASSFEQGAGVLLEAFFGQGTRLTVV.

This clone came up a few times. The chain recombines TRBV2 with TRBJ1-5; 8 bases align to TRBD1. V lost 6 bases, J lost 2 bases, and 9 bases stayed unmatched. Germline assignment: CDR1 SNHLY and CDR2 FYNNEI. The CDR3 spans 16 residues. The CDR3 nucleotides read TGTGCCAGCAGGCGGACAGGGAGTGAGGGCAATCAGCCCCAGCATTTT. As protein: CASRRTGSEGNQPQHF.

This clone was seen once. CDR3 loop: CASSRGGVGNYGYTF. CDR3 sequence (DNA): TGTGCCAGCAGCCGGGGGGGCGTGGGTAACTATGGCTACACCTTC. The chain joins TRBV5-4 to TRBJ1-2, with TRBD1 as a possible D gene (6 bases). The germline V gene has CDR1 SGHNT and CDR2 YYREEE (reference sequence). The CDR3 has 15 residues. Trimming cost V 4 bases and J 1 base, with 14 bases left between them.

The V gene is TRBV2, the J gene TRBJ2-5; possibly TRBD2 for D (5 bases). CDR1 SNHLY and CDR2 FYNNEI come from the germline V gene. The CDR3 has 13 amino acids. Trimming took 4 bases from V and 0 from J, leaving 6 bases between them. CDR3 loop: CASSGEYQETQYF. CDR3 DNA: TGTGCCAGCAGTGGGGAGTACCAAGAGACCCAGTACTTC. Based on the CDR3 plus reference TRBV2 and TRBJ2-5, the full variable domain is EPEVTQTPSHQVTQMGQEVILRCVPISNHLYFYWYRQILGQKVEFLVSFYNNEISEKSEIFDDQFSVERPDGSNFTLKIRSTKLEDSAMYFCASSGEYQETQYFGPGTRLLVL.

The chain combines TRBV11-2 with TRBJ2-5; no clear D gene. This CDR3 comprises 16 residues. From germline, CDR1 is SGHAT and CDR2 FQNNGV. V shed 0 bases and J shed 2 bases, with 13 bases lying between them. The CDR3 DNA is TGTGCCAGCAGCTTAGACCCGAGCCCCTCACAAGAGACCCAGTACTTC. Its translation: CASSLDPSPSQETQYF.

The rearrangement joins TRBV5-8 to TRBJ1-2, with D unclear. The length of the CDR3 is 13 residues. Trimming shortened V by 2 bases and J by 5 bases, and 10 bases separated the two germline ends. The germline V gene has CDR1 SGHTS and CDR2 YDEGEE. The CDR3 sequence: CASSFRGRYGYTF. CDR3 DNA sequence: TGTGCCAGCAGCTTTCGAGGGCGGTATGGCTACACCTTC.

The chain employs TRBV29-1 and TRBJ2-5, with 9 bases identical to TRBD1. Germline CDR1 reads SQVTM; CDR2 reads ANQGSEA. Trimming cost V 8 bases and J 5 bases; bases outside gene matches: 6. The CDR3 length is 12 residues. CDR3 nucleotide sequence: TGCAGCTCCACAGGGGGCGGGGAGACCCAGTACTTC. It codes for CSSTGGGETQYF. The complete variable domain, with remaining parts taken from reference TRBV29-1 and TRBJ2-5, reads SAVISQKPSRDICQRGTSLTIQCQVDSQVTMMFWYRQQPGQSLTLIATANQGSEATYESGFVIDKFPISRPNLTFSTLTVSNMSPEDSSIYLCSSTGGGETQYFGPGTRLLVL.

The CDR3 bases are TGCGCCAGCAGCCAAGGGACAGACCTCGGTGGCTACACCTTC. This gives the protein CASSQGTDLGGYTF. The chain joins TRBV4-1 to TRBJ1-2; perhaps TRBD1 as D (6 bases). V lost 1 base to trimming and J lost 7 bases, with 13 bases between them. CDR1 MGHRA and CDR2 YSYEKL come from the germline V gene. The CDR3 consists of 14 residues.

The J gene is TRBJ1-3, the V gene TRBV6-6; maybe TRBD1 (6 bases). Trimming cost V 5 bases and J 2 bases, with 16 bases left between them. This CDR3 region has 16 residues. Germline CDR1 and CDR2: MNHNY and SVGAGI (reference sequence). CDR3 sequence reads: CASSTARGNAGNTIYF. CDR3 bases: TGTGCCAGCAGTACGGCGAGGGGGAACGCTGGAAACACCATATATTTT.

The V and J genes are TRBV5-1 and TRBJ2-3, with D uncertain. The CDR3 extends over 14 amino acids. Germline CDR1 is SGHRS and CDR2 is YFSETQ. V lost 0 bases to trimming and J lost 2 bases, with 7 bases between them. For the CDR3, the DNA is TGCGCCAGCAGCTTGGAGTCTACCACAGATACGCAGTATTTT. Translated, it gives CASSLESTTDTQYF.

This clone was seen a single time. The chain joins TRBV6-5 to TRBJ1-5, with 8 bases fitting TRBD1. Germline V lookup: CDR1 MNHEY, CDR2 SVGAGI. The CDR3 totals 16 residues. The V gene end was trimmed by 0 bases and the J gene end by 5 bases; junction bases not matched to a gene: 6. DNA for the CDR3: TGTGCCAGCAGTTACTCGACCAGGGGGCAGGATCAGCCCCAGCATTTT. Amino acids: CASSYSTRGQDQPQHF.

This chain uses TRBV10-3 with TRBJ2-7; 8 bases agree with TRBD2. The germline V gene has CDR1 ENHRY and CDR2 SYGVKD. Trimming took 0 bases from V and 6 from J; bases not matched to a gene: 13. This CDR3 has 17 amino acids. CDR3 coding DNA: TGTGCCATCAGTGAGTCGCTTAGCGGGAAAGCGTTTCGCGAGCAGTACTTC. Amino acid sequence: CAISESLSGKAFREQYF.

The genes are TRBV5-4 and TRBJ2-4; 12 nucleotides line up with TRBD1. The CDR3 spans 15 residues. The V gene end was trimmed by 3 bases and the J gene end by 8 bases; junction bases not matched to a gene: 6. The germline V gene encodes CDR1 SGHNT and CDR2 YYREEE (reference sequence). The DNA for the CDR3 is TGTGCCAGCAGCTCGGGACAGGGGGCAACGGACATTCAGTACTTC. Amino acids: CASSSGQGATDIQYF.

The chain links TRBV5-8 to TRBJ1-2, with 8 bases identical to TRBD1. The J segment lost 0 bases and the V segment lost 6 bases, leaving 10 bases of the junction unmatched. CDR1 is SGHTS and CDR2 is YDEGEE in the germline V gene. This CDR3 contains 16 residues. The CDR3 bases are TGTGCCAGCATCGGACAGGGCCTTCGGGCTAACTATGGCTACACCTTC. It translates to CASIGQGLRANYGYTF. Variable domain in full (rest from reference TRBV5-8 and TRBJ1-2): EAGVTQSPTHLIKTRGQQATLRCSPISGHTSVYWYQQALGLGLQFLLWYDEGEERNRGNFPPRFSGRQFPNYSSELNVNALELEDSALYLCASIGQGLRANYGYTFGSGTRLTVV.

The J gene is TRBJ2-7, the V gene TRBV10-3, with D unclear. Germline lookup yields CDR1 ENHRY and CDR2 SYGVKD. Deletions cut 4 bases from V and 3 bases from J, with 7 bases between. This CDR3 comprises 12 residues. CDR3 sequence: CAISVDIYEQYF. CDR3 bases: TGTGCCATCAGTGTCGACATCTACGAGCAGTACTTC.

The chain joins TRBV7-9 to TRBJ1-2; 9 nucleotides agree with TRBD1. CDR3 size: 13 residues. From germline, CDR1 is SEHNR and CDR2 FQNEAQ (reference sequence). V dropped 5 bases and J dropped 8; count of bases not matched to a gene: 6. The CDR3 spells CASSLGQGGGYTF. The CDR3 coding sequence is TGTGCCAGCAGCCTGGGACAGGGCGGCGGCTACACCTTC. Together with reference TRBV7-9 and TRBJ1-2, the CDR3 gives the full variable domain: DTGVSQNPRHKITKRGQNVTFRCDPISEHNRLYWYRQTLGQGPEFLTYFQNEAQLEKSRLLSDRFSAERPKGSFSTLEIQRTEQGDSAMYLCASSLGQGGGYTFGSGTRLTVV.

Turning to this clone: The junction and the germline gene differ at one end; a read error may be behind it. The chain has TRBV6-6 and TRBJ2-1, with D unresolved. The germline V gene has CDR1 MNHNY and CDR2 SVGAGI (reference sequence). CDR3 size: 12 residues. DNA for the CDR3: TGTGCCAGCAGTTCCTCCAACAATGAGCAGTTCTTC. Amino acids: CASSSSNNEQFF.

Only one count was recorded for this clone. V and J are TRBV19 and TRBJ1-2, with D possibly TRBD1 on 5 matching bases. The CDR3 runs to 13 residues. V gave up 1 base and J gave up 6 bases, with 9 bases separating them. Germline loops: CDR1 LNHDA, CDR2 SQIVND (reference sequence). The CDR3 bases are TGTGCCAGTAGTATAGGCCAGGGCAATGGCTACACCTTC. This codes for CASSIGQGNGYTF.

The V call is TRBV21-1, the J call TRBJ2-5; TRBD2, the D gene given by the table, was not confirmed from the DNA. TRBV21-1 is a recognized pseudogene. This CDR3 has 16 residues. The CDR3 loop is CASSKPSSGDQETQYF. The CDR3 DNA reads as TGTGCCAGCAGCAAACCATCTAGCGGGGACCAAGAGACCCAGTACTTC.

The chain combines TRBV30 with TRBJ1-1; D is uncertain. The V end was cut by 0 bases, the J end by 8 bases, with 13 bases between. CDR1 and CDR2 from the germline V gene are GTSNPN and SVGIG (reference sequence). This CDR3 comprises 13 residues. CDR3: CAWSVQRALEAFF. CDR3 bases: TGTGCCTGGAGTGTACAGAGGGCTCTCGAAGCTTTCTTT.